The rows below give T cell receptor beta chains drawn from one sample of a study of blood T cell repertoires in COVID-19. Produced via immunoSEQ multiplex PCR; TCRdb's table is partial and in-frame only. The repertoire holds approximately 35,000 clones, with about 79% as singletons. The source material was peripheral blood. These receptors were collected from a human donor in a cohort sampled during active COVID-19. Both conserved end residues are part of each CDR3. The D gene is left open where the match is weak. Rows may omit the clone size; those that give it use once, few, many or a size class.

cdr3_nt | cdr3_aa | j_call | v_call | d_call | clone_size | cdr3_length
TGTGCCAGCAGTGACTACGACAGGGGTGGCGGCTACACCTTC | CASSDYDRGGGYTF | TRBJ1-2 | TRBV6-4 | TRBD1 | NA | 14
TGTGCCAGCAGCTTAGCGCGAGGAGGGATGGGGGAAAAACTGTTTTTT | CASSLARGGMGEKLFF | TRBJ1-4 | TRBV7-9 | NA | NA | 16
TGTGCCAGCAGCTTGTCAAGGGGCGCAAATAATTCACCCCTCCACTTT | CASSLSRGANNSPLHF | TRBJ1-6 | TRBV5-4 | NA | NA | 16
TGCGCCAGCAGCCAAGAGCAGACGGGGGGGGCCACCATTCAGTACTTC | CASSQEQTGGATIQYF | TRBJ2-4 | TRBV4-3 | TRBD2 | NA | 16
TGTGCCAGCAGCTTCTCCACAGGGAGACGTTTGTCACCCCTCCACTTT | CASSFSTGRRLSPLHF | TRBJ1-6 | TRBV13 | NA | few | 16
TGTGCCAGCAGACCGGGACAGGGGGATAGAGAGCAGTACTTC | CASRPGQGDREQYF | TRBJ2-7 | TRBV2 | TRBD1 | NA | 14
TGCGCCAGCAGCCAACGGGACAGGGATACGCAGTATTTT | CASSQRDRDTQYF | TRBJ2-3 | TRBV4-1 | TRBD1 | once | 13
TGTGCCAGCAGCCAAGATTGGAAGGGGCCTGGCTACACCTTC | CASSQDWKGPGYTF | TRBJ1-2 | TRBV4-2 | NA | NA | 14
TGCGCCAGCAGCCGGACAGGGGATGGCAATCAGCCCCAGCATTTT | CASSRTGDGNQPQHF | TRBJ1-5 | TRBV4-1 | TRBD1 | NA | 15
TGTGCCAGCAGCTTAGTGGGGACAGGGCACACACCGAACACCGGGGAGCTGTTTTTT | CASSLVGTGHTPNTGELFF | TRBJ2-2 | TRBV7-9 | TRBD1 | NA | 19
TGTGCCAGCAGTTATGCTAGCGGGGGGCGGACCGGGGAGCTGTTTTTT | CASSYASGGRTGELFF | TRBJ2-2 | TRBV6-2/TRBV6-3 | TRBD2 | NA | 16
TGTGCCAGCAGCTTGACTAGCGGGGGGGCGAATGAGCAGTTCTTC | CASSLTSGGANEQFF | TRBJ2-1 | TRBV7-7 | TRBD2 | NA | 15
TGTGCCAGCAGCGCCCGACAGGGAACCTCACCCCTCCACTTT | CASSARQGTSPLHF | TRBJ1-6 | TRBV7-9 | TRBD1 | few | 14
TGTGCCAGCAGCTTATGGGGCGGTCTCTATAGCAATCAGCCCCAGCATTTT | CASSLWGGLYSNQPQHF | TRBJ1-5 | TRBV7-6 | NA | NA | 17
TGTGCCAGCAGTTATGGGGTCCCGGGGAAAGATACGCAGTATTTT | CASSYGVPGKDTQYF | TRBJ2-3 | TRBV6-2/TRBV6-3 | NA | NA | 15
TGTGCCATCAGTGGAGGGACAGGGGAGGATGGCTACACCTTC | CAISGGTGEDGYTF | TRBJ1-2 | TRBV10-3 | TRBD1 | NA | 14
TGTGCCACCGCTAGCGGGGGACGCACAGATACGCAGTATTTT | CATASGGRTDTQYF | TRBJ2-3 | TRBV15 | TRBD2 | NA | 14
TGCGCCAGCAGCCAAATGGACAGGGGGTTTGGGTCTGGAAACACCATATATTTT | CASSQMDRGFGSGNTIYF | TRBJ1-3 | TRBV4-3 | TRBD1 | NA | 18
TGTGCCAGCAGCGGGACAGGCATTCCCCTCGGAAACACCATATATTTT | CASSGTGIPLGNTIYF | TRBJ1-3 | TRBV11-1 | TRBD1 | few | 16
TGTGCCACCTGGACAGGGGAAGAGACCCAGTACTTC | CATWTGEETQYF | TRBJ2-5 | TRBV10-3 | TRBD1 | NA | 12
TGTGCCAGCAGTCCGGGACTAGCGGCAAACATTCAGTACTTC | CASSPGLAANIQYF | TRBJ2-4 | TRBV6-6 | TRBD2 | NA | 14
TGTGCCAGCAGCCTGCGGCCAGGGGCGCCTGGAAACACCATATATTTT | CASSLRPGAPGNTIYF | TRBJ1-3 | TRBV14 | NA | few | 16
TGTGCCAGCAGCCCAACCAGGGGGCATTCCGGGGAGCTGTTTTTT | CASSPTRGHSGELFF | TRBJ2-2 | TRBV16 | TRBD1 | NA | 15
TGCGCCAGCAGGGAGCGAGGGAGCACCCCGGAGACCCAGTACTTC | CASRERGSTPETQYF | TRBJ2-5 | TRBV5-1 | NA | NA | 15
TGTGCCAGCAGTTCAAGGACTAGCGGGGGAGGAGATACGCAGTATTTT | CASSSRTSGGGDTQYF | TRBJ2-3 | TRBV6-5 | TRBD2 | once | 16
TGCAGTGCTGATAGCGGAGAGACCCAGTACTTC | CSADSGETQYF | TRBJ2-5 | TRBV20-1 | NA | NA | 11
TGTGCCAGCAGCCGCCGAGGGGGGGGCACTGAAGCTTTCTTT | CASSRRGGGTEAFF | TRBJ1-1 | TRBV3-1/TRBV3-2 | NA | NA | 14
TGTGCCACCAGCAGAGACCAAGGGGGCTCTTCACCCCTCCACTTT | CATSRDQGGSSPLHF | TRBJ1-6 | TRBV15 | TRBD1 | few | 15
TGTGCCAGCAGCTTGGAGGGGATTTCACCCCTCCACTTT | CASSLEGISPLHF | TRBJ1-6 | TRBV7-9 | NA | NA | 13
TGTGCCAGCAGTGCGCCGACAGTAGCCAAAAACATTCAGTACTTC | CASSAPTVAKNIQYF | TRBJ2-4 | TRBV28 | NA | few | 15
TGCGCCAGCAGCTTGGCCCGGACTAGCGGGGGGGACAATGAGCAGTTCTTC | CASSLARTSGGDNEQFF | TRBJ2-1 | TRBV5-1 | TRBD2 | NA | 17
TGTGCCAGTAGTCCCCCTCCGCTAGCGGGGGGCCAAGAGACCCAGTACTTC | CASSPPPLAGGQETQYF | TRBJ2-5 | TRBV19 | TRBD2 | once | 17
TGTGCCTGGAAATCCCGGGACAGAAGCTCCTATAATTCACCCCTCCACTTT | CAWKSRDRSSYNSPLHF | TRBJ1-6 | TRBV30 | TRBD1 | few | 17
TGTGCCAGCAGTTTTCCACAGGGTGTCCATTACAATGAGCAGTTCTTC | CASSFPQGVHYNEQFF | TRBJ2-1 | TRBV6-5 | NA | NA | 16
TGTGCCAGCAGCCATCCCAGCCAGGGTCGTTTTGGCTACACCTTC | CASSHPSQGRFGYTF | TRBJ1-2 | TRBV9 | NA | NA | 15
TGTGCCAGCAGGGGGGGGCAACTTGAAAAACTGTTTTTT | CASRGGQLEKLFF | TRBJ1-4 | TRBV6-6 | NA | NA | 13
TGTGCCACCAGCGCCCGTCCACGAGGGACAGTCAATCAGCCCCAGCATTTT | CATSARPRGTVNQPQHF | TRBJ1-5 | TRBV15 | TRBD1 | NA | 17
TGTGCCAGCAGTTACGCCAGGACAGACACCTACGAGCAGTACTTC | CASSYARTDTYEQYF | TRBJ2-7 | TRBV6-5 | NA | NA | 15
TGCGCCAGCAGCTTATCAGGAGACTATAGCAATCAGCCCCAGCATTTT | CASSLSGDYSNQPQHF | TRBJ1-5 | TRBV5-1 | NA | NA | 16
TGTGCCAGCAGCCGACGACAGGGGGCGAATGTTGGTGGCTACACCTTC | CASSRRQGANVGGYTF | TRBJ1-2 | TRBV7-9 | TRBD1 | NA | 16
TGTGCCAGCAGCCTGGGACTGAGCTATGGCTACACCTTC | CASSLGLSYGYTF | TRBJ1-2 | TRBV7-9 | NA | NA | 13
TGTGCCAGCAGTGTACAAGGCCCGGGAGCGCAAAATGGCTACACCTTC | CASSVQGPGAQNGYTF | TRBJ1-2 | TRBV6-1 | NA | NA | 16
TGTGCCAGCAGCTTAGAGGCAGGGGTTGGAAACACCATATATTTT | CASSLEAGVGNTIYF | TRBJ1-3 | TRBV7-9 | NA | few | 15
TGTGCCATCAGTGTGGGACAGGGGGTCGACTATGGCTACACCTTC | CAISVGQGVDYGYTF | TRBJ1-2 | TRBV10-3 | TRBD1 | NA | 15
TGTGCCAGCAGCCTGACAGGGGTGGGCACTGAAGCTTTCTTT | CASSLTGVGTEAFF | TRBJ1-1 | TRBV6-5 | TRBD1 | NA | 14